A single sample is the source of the 11 T cell receptor beta chains below, sequenced in a study of patients and donors after allogeneic stem cell transplantation. MiXCR was run by TCRdb on the RT-PCR reads, yielding one entry per CDR3 protein. The data contain 90,000 to 130,000 distinct CDR3 sequences, approximately 35% of them seen just once; the ten biggest clones take up more than 25%. Sequencing was performed on blood, either unsorted or a sorted T cell fraction (not recorded which). These receptors were taken from a human donor who was either an allogeneic HSCT recipient or a stem cell or donor lymphocyte infusion donor (not recorded which). It is not recorded whose cells these are; they may come from a transplant donor.

This sequence joins TRBV11-3 and TRBJ2-1, with D perhaps being TRBD1 or TRBD2 (5 bases each). The CDR3 is 15 residues long. V dropped 5 bases and J dropped 2 bases, with 13 bases sitting between them. Germline CDR1 and CDR2: SGHNT and YENEEA. CDR3 amino acids: CASSENRDAYNEQFF. In DNA, the CDR3 is TGTGCCAGCAGCGAAAACCGGGACGCCTACAATGAGCAGTTCTTC. Together with reference TRBV11-3 and TRBJ2-1, the CDR3 gives the full variable domain: EAGVVQSPRYKIIEKKQPVAFWCNPISGHNTLYWYLQNLGQGPELLIRYENEEAVDDSQLPKDRFSAERLKGVDSTLKIQPAELGDSAVYLCASSENRDAYNEQFFGPGTRLTVL.

In its sample, this clonotype was seen a few times. The genes are TRBV12-5 and TRBJ1-4; unclear D gene. Looked up from germline, CDR1 is LGHNT and CDR2 is FRNRAP. V lost 4 bases to trimming and J lost 6 bases, with 12 bases between them. The CDR3 has 14 amino acids. The CDR3 spells CASGSTGRHEKLFF. In nucleotides, the CDR3 is TGTGCTAGTGGTTCCACGGGGAGGCATGAAAAACTGTTTTTT.

This clonotype has a handful of counts. The V gene is TRBV29-1, the J gene TRBJ2-6; no reliable D call. The V end lost 5 bases, the J end lost 0 bases, and 5 bases lay between the germline ends. Germline values: CDR1 SQVTM, CDR2 ANQGSEA. The CDR3 is 13 amino acids. The CDR3 nucleotides read TGCAGCGTTTTAGCCTCTGGGGCCAACGTCCTGACTTTC. Translating it yields CSVLASGANVLTF.

In this sample, this clonotype turned up a few times. The chain is built from TRBV15 and TRBJ2-7; D may be TRBD1 (6 bases). V dropped 8 bases and J dropped 3 bases, with 14 bases sitting between them. In germline, CDR1 is LNHNV, CDR2 YYDKDF (reference sequence). The CDR3 contains 13 residues. As DNA, the CDR3 is TGTGCCACCGCGAGGGGGTACATCTACGAGCAGTACTTC. It yields the protein CATARGYIYEQYF.

The chain joins TRBV20-1 to TRBJ1-1; D is perhaps TRBD1 (6 bases). Germline values: CDR1 DFQATT, CDR2 SNEGSKA (reference sequence). CDR3 size: 13 residues. Trimming cost V 6 bases and J 4 bases, with 15 bases left between them. In nucleotides, the CDR3 is TGCAGTGCAGGTCGGGGGCGCGGCACTGAAGCTTTCTTT. Translated, it gives CSAGRGRGTEAFF.

The V and J genes are TRBV7-9 and TRBJ1-1, with D unclear. Per the germline V gene, CDR1 is SEHNR and CDR2 is FQNEAQ (reference sequence). The CDR3 is made up of 14 amino acids. Trimming cost V 8 bases and J 3 bases, with 16 bases left between them. Here the CDR3 DNA reads TGTGCCAGCCATCGGACGGCGGGTGACACTGAAGCTTTCTTT. Translated: CASHRTAGDTEAFF.

The chain joins TRBV12-5 to TRBJ2-1; 12 nucleotides line up with TRBD2. Germline V gene lookup returns CDR1 LGHNT and CDR2 FRNRAP. The CDR3 sequence is 17 residues long. The V gene end was trimmed by 3 bases and the J gene end by 6 bases; junction bases not matched to a gene: 9. The CDR3 sequence is CASGLALTSGSFNEQFF. The CDR3 DNA reads as TGTGCTAGTGGTTTAGCCTTGACTAGCGGGAGTTTCAATGAGCAGTTCTTC.

This clonotype was detected only once. The chain recombines TRBV6-5 with TRBJ2-3, with D tentatively TRBD1 (6 bases). This CDR3 has 16 residues. CDR1 and CDR2 (germline): MNHEY, SVGAGI. Trimming took 9 bases from V and 2 from J, leaving 21 bases between them. In DNA, the CDR3 is TGTGCCAGTAGTCCCTCGACAGGTCCGGACACAGATACGCAGTATTTT. This translates into CASSPSTGPDTDTQYF.

This clonotype appeared a few times. The rearrangement links TRBV20-1 to TRBJ2-1; D is unresolved. The CDR3 has 12 residues. Between the trimmed V and J ends, which lost 4 bases and 0 bases, there was a span of 4 bases. Per the germline V gene, CDR1 is DFQATT and CDR2 is SNEGSKA (reference sequence). In DNA, the CDR3 is TGCAGTGCTATGTCCTCCTACAATGAGCAGTTCTTC. This gives the protein CSAMSSYNEQFF.

This clonotype was detected many times. V is TRBV5-6 and J is TRBJ1-5; 9 bases match TRBD1. In germline, CDR1 is SGHDT, CDR2 YYEEEE. V was pared by 3 bases and J by 2 bases, with 3 bases of the junction left unmatched. The CDR3 sequence is 15 residues long. The CDR3 DNA is TGTGCCAGCAGCTCGTGGACAGGGGGCAATCAGCCCCAGCATTTT. Translation: CASSSWTGGNQPQHF.

The chain uses TRBV24-1 and TRBJ2-5, with 12 bases identical to TRBD1. CDR1 and CDR2 (germline): KGHDR, SFDVKD. V gave up 5 bases and J gave up 5 bases; unmatched junction bases: 11. The CDR3 is made up of 17 amino acids. The CDR3 region is CATSATSGTGGAETQYF. Here the CDR3 DNA reads TGTGCCACCAGTGCAACCTCCGGGACAGGGGGCGCTGAGACCCAGTACTTC.